Included here is one T cell receptor beta chain sequence, with context. Its antigen is undetermined. The CDR3 runs to 13 residues. In germline, CDR1 is MNHNY, CDR2 SVGAGI (reference sequence). The data were taken from a study of CXCR3-negative and CXCR3-positive naive CD8 T cells. Researchers prepared the TRB cDNA libraries using 5' RACE with UMI labels. After re-calling the 5' RACE reads, TCRdb lists one entry per CDR3 protein, DNA absent. The sample data list around 120,000 distinct CDR3 sequences. Whole-study findings and limits: For CXCR3-positive naive cells, TRB CDR3s were more hydrophobic than those of CXCR3-negative naive cells.

What was sequenced was naive CXCR3+ CD8+ T cells from blood. Subset: CD45RO-CCR7+CD27+CD95- naive CD8+ T cells expressing CXCR3 (TNR3+). The sequence was obtained from a human donor in good health. Some clones in this sample may be carry-over from other donors' samples. The rearrangement joins TRBV6-6 to TRBJ1-1; with no DNA, the TCRdb D assignment of TRBD1 cannot be verified. This CDR3 reads CASSHEQGTEAFF.